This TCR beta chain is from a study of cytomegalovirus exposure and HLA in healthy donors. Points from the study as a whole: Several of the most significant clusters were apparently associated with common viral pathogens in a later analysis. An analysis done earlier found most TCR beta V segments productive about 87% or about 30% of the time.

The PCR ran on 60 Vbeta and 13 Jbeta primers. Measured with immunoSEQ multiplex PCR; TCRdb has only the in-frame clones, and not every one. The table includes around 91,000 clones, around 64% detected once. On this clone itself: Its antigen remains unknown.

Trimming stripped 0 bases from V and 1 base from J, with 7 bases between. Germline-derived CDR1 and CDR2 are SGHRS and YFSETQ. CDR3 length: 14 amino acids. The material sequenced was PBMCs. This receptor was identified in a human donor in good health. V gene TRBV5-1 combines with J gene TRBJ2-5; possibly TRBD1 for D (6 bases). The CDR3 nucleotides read TGCGCCAGCAGCTTGGTGGGGGCCCAAGAGACCCAGTACTTC. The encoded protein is CASSLVGAQETQYF.